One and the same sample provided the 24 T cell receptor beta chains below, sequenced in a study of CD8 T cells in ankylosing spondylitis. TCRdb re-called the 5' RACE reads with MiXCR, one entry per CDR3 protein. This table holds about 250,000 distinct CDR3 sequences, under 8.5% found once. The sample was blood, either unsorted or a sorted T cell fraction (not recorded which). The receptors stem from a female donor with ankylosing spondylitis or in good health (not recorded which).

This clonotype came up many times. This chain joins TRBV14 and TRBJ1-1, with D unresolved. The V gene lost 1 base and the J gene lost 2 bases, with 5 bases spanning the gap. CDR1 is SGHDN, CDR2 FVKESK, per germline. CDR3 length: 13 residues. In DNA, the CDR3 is TGTGCCAGCAGCCAAGTGATAAACACTGAAGCTTTCTTT. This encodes CASSQVINTEAFF.

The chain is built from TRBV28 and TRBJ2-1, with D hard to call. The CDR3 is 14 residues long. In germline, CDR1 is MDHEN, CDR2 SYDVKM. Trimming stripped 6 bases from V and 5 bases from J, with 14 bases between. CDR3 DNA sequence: TGTGCCAGCAGCTTAGGGAACCACAACAATGAGCAGTTCTTC. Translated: CASSLGNHNNEQFF.

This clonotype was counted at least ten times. The CDR3 sequence: CASSLVGTSGYNEQFF. The CDR3 nucleotides read TGCGCCAGCAGCTTGGTAGGGACTAGCGGCTACAATGAGCAGTTCTTC. The chain recombines TRBV5-1 with TRBJ2-1; 11 bases match TRBD2. The germline CDR1 and CDR2 sequences are SGHRS and YFSETQ. The length of the CDR3 is 16 residues. The V and J ends lost 0 bases and 3 bases, in that order; junction bases with no gene match: 2.

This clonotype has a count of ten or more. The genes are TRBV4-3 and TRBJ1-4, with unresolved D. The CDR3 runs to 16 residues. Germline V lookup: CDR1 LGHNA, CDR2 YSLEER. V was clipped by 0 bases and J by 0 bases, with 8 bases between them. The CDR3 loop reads CASSQEAITTNEKLFF. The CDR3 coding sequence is TGCGCCAGCAGCCAAGAAGCCATTACAACTAATGAAAAACTGTTTTTT.

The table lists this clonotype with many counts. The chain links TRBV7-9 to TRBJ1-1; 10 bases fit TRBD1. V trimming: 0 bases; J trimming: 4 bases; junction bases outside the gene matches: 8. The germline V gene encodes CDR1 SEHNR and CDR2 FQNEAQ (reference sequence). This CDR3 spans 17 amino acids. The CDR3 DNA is TGTGCCAGCAGCTTAGCGACAGGGGGCGGTTTCGGCACTGAAGCTTTCTTT. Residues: CASSLATGGGFGTEAFF.

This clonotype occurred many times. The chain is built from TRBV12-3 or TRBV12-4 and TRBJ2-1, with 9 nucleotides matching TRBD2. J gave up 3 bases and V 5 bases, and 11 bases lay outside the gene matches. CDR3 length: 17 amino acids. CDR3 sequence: CASSTAGGPWGYNEQFF. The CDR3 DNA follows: TGTGCCAGCAGTACGGCGGGAGGGCCATGGGGCTACAATGAGCAGTTCTTC.

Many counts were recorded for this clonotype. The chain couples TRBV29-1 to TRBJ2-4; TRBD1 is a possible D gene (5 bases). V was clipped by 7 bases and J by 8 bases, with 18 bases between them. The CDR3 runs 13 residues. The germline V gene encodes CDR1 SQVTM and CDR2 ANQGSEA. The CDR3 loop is CSALDTYGDIQYF. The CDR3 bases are TGCAGCGCTTTGGACACGTATGGGGACATTCAGTACTTC.

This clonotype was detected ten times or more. CDR3 amino acids: CAIRETGSSYTF. The CDR3 bases are TGTGCCATCAGGGAGACAGGTTCAAGCTACACCTTC. The chain links TRBV10-3 to TRBJ1-2, with a tentative D call TRBD1 (6 bases). The germline V and J ends were trimmed by 6 bases and 9 bases, with 14 bases remaining between them. From germline, CDR1 is ENHRY and CDR2 SYGVKD. The CDR3 is 12 amino acids.

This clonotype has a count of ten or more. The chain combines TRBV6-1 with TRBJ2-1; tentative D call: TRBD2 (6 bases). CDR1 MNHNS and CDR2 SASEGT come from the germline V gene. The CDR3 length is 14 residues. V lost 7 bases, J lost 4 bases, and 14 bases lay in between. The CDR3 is CASTPDAGYNEQFF. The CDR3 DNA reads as TGTGCCAGCACCCCCGACGCGGGGTACAATGAGCAGTTCTTC.

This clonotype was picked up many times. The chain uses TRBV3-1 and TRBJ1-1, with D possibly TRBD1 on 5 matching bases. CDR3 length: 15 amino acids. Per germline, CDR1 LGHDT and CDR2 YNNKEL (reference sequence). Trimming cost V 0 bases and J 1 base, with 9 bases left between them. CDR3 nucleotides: TGTGCCAGCAGCCAAGAGGGGGTCGGGAACACTGAAGCTTTCTTT. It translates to CASSQEGVGNTEAFF. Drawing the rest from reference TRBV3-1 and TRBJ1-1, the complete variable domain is DTAVSQTPKYLVTQMGNDKSIKCEQNLGHDTMYWYKQDSKKFLKIMFSYNNKELIINETVPNRFSPKSPDKAHLNLHINSLELGDSAVYFCASSQEGVGNTEAFFGQGTRLTVV.

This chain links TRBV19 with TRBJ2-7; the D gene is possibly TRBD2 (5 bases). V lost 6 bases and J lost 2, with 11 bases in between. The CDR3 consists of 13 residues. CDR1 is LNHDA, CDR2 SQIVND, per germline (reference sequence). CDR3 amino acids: CASSHEGAYEQYF. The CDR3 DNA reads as TGTGCCAGTAGCCACGAGGGAGCCTACGAGCAGTACTTC.

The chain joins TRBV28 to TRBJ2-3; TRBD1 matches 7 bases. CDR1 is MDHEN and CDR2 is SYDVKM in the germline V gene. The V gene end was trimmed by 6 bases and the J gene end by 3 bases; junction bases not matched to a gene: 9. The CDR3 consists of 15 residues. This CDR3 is CASSPIQGLTDTQYF. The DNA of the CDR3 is TGTGCCAGCAGCCCTATACAGGGGTTGACAGATACGCAGTATTTT.

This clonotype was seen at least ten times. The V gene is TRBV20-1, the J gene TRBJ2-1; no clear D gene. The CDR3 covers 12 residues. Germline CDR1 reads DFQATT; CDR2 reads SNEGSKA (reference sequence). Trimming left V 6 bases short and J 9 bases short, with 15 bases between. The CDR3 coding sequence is TGCAGTGCCGCGTCCACGACTCGTGAGCAGTTCTTC. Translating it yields CSAASTTREQFF.

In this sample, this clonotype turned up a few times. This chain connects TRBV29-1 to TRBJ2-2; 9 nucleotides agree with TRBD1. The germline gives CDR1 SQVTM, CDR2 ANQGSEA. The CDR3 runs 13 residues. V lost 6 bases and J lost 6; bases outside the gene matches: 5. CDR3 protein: CSVRDRDAGELFF. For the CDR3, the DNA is TGCAGCGTCCGGGACAGGGACGCCGGGGAGCTGTTTTTT.

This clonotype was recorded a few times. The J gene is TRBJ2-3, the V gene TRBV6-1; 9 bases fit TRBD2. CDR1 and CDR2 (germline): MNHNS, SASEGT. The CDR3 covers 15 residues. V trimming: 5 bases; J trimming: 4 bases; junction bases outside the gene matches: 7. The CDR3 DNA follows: TGTGCCAGCAGTCCCCCGGGACTAGCAGCAGATACGCAGTATTTT. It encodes CASSPPGLAADTQYF.

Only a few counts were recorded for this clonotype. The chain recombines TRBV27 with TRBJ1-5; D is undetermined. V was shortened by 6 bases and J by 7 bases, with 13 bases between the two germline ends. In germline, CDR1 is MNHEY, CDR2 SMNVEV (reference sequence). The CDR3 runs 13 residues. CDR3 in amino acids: CASSSELGQPQHF. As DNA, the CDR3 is TGTGCCAGCAGCTCGGAACTGGGGCAGCCCCAGCATTTT.

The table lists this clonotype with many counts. The CDR3 DNA reads TGCGCCAGCAGCTTGGTTACCGGGCCGGTAAACACTGAAGCTTTCTTT. This translates into CASSLVTGPVNTEAFF. This chain joins TRBV5-1 and TRBJ1-1; D is unclear. The V end was cut by 0 bases, the J end by 2 bases, with 14 bases between. Germline V gives CDR1 SGHRS, CDR2 YFSETQ. CDR3 size: 16 residues.

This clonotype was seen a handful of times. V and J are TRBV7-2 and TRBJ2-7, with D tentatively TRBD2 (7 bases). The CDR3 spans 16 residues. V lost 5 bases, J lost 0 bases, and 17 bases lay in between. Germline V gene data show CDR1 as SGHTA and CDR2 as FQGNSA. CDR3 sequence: CASSPRGAGNSYEQYF. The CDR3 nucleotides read TGTGCCAGCAGCCCCAGGGGAGCGGGGAACTCCTACGAGCAGTACTTC.

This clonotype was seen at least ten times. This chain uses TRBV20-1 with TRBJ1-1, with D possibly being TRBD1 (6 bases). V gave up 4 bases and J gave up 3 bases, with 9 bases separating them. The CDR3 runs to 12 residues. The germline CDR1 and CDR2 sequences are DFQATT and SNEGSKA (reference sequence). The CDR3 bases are TGCAGTGCTAATACAGGGTACACTGAAGCTTTCTTT. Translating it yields CSANTGYTEAFF.

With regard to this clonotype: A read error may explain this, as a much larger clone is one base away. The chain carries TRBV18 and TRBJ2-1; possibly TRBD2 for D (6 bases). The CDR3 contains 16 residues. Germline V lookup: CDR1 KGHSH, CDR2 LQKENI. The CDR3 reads CTSSGEGSGPGGEQFF. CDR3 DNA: TGTACCAGCTCAGGCGAAGGAAGCGGGCCTGGAGGGGAGCAGTTCTTC.

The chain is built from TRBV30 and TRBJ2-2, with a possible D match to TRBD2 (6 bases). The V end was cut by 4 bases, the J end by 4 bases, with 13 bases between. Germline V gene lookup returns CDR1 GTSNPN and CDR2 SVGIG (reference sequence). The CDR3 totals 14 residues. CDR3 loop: CAWTPGLVTGELFF. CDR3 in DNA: TGTGCCTGGACGCCGGGACTTGTCACCGGGGAGCTGTTTTTT.

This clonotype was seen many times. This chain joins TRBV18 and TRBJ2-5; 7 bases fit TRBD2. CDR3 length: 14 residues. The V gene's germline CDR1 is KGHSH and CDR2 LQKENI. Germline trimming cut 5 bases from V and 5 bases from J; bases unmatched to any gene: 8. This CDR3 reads CASSLPTSLETQYF. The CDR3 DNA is TGTGCCAGCTCATTACCGACTAGCTTGGAGACCCAGTACTTC.

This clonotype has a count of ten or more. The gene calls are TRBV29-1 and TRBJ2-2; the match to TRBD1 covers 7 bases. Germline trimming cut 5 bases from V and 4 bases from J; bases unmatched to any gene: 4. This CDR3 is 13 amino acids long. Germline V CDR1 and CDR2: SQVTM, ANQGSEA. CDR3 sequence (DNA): TGCAGCGTTTCGACAGGGTTCACCGGGGAGCTGTTTTTT. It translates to CSVSTGFTGELFF.

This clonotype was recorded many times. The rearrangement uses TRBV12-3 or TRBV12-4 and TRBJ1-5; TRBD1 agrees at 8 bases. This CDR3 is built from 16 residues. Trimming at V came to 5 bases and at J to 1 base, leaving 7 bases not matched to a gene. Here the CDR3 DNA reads TGTGCCAGCAGTGACCGGACAGGGTTAAGCAATCAGCCCCAGCATTTT. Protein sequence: CASSDRTGLSNQPQHF.